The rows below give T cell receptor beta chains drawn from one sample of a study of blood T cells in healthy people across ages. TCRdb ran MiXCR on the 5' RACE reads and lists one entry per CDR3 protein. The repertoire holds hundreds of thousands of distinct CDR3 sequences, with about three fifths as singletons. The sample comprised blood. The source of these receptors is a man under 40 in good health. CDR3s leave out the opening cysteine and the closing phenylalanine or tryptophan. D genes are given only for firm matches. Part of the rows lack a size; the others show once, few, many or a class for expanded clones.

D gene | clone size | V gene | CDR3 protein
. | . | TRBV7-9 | ASSLLVYEQY
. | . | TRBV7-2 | ASSRGPGGPSDNEQF
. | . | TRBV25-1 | ASSSRHEGYT
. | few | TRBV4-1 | ASSQRQLETQY
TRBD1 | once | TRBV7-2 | ASSSRTGGYTEAF
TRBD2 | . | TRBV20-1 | SARSSGAYEQY
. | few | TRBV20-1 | SAPLTNEQF
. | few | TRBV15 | ATSRGRVPGELF
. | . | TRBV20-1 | SARPGDSTDTQY
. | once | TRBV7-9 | ASSSSPGGHYEQY
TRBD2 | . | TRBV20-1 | SARGAGERAKNIQY
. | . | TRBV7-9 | ASAVAGLGENIQY
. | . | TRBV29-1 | SVPRDVPNEQF
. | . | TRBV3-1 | ASSQDASGGFAYEQY
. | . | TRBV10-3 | AIAGGQHYGYT
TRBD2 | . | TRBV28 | ASTGTSGFYEQY
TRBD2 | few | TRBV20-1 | SAILAGGVNEQF
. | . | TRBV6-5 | ASRLRLATNEKLF
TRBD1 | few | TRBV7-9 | ASSLGTAQGAEAF
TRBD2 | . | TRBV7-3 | ASSPGTSRYNEQF
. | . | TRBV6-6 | ASSQPFRNYGYT
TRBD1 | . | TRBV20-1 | RATGGGRNEQY
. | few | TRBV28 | ATHGDSYEQF
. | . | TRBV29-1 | SVDKSWANNEQF
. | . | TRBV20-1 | SASGGAFDEQY
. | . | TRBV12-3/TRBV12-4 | ASSFNEGQETQY
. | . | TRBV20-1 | SATPPGRSYEQY
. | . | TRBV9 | ASSGGDGTQETQY
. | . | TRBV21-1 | ASSKALGNRQETQY
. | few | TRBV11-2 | ASSSPRGRYEQY
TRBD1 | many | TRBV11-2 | ASSFPGQGDDEQF
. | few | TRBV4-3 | ASSQRARNEQF
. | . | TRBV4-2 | ASSQDLVGTNYGYT
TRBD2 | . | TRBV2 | ASREGLADYEQY
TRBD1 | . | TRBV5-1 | ASSTPLNRGEGSYEQY
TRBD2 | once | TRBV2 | ANSPSGFSYNEQF
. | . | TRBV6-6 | ASRPDLGYQPQH
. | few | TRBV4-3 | ASSQDALAYEQY
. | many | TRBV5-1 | ASSPGDTEAF
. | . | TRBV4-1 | ASSSPAGGNEQF
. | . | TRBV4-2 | ASSQDLARTGELF
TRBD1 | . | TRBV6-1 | AAWGQHYEQY
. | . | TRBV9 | ASSVGIGYEETQY
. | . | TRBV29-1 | SAGSGAQETQY
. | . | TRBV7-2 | ASSLVTLDYGYT
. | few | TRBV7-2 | ASSLGGTGVRETQY
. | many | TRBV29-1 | SVEEGGSRGYT
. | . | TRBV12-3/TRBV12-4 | ASSQVLGDNEQF
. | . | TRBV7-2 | ATGVGEAYEQY